This T cell receptor (beta chain) originates from a study of blood T cell repertoires in COVID-19. On the study more broadly: COVID-19 samples collected from the United States, Italy and Spain covered acute and convalescent phases.

Trimming removed 5 bases at V and 1 base at J, with 11 bases between. The germline gives CDR1 SQVTM, CDR2 ANQGSEA. CDR3 length: 13 residues. Seattle enrolled patients during active infection and tracked them longitudinally. Authors' processing steps: Estimated nucleated cell counts came from reference gene primer amplification. The data were produced by immunoSEQ multiplex PCR, yet TCRdb's version contains in-frame clones alone and is incomplete. V and J calls and clone size are copied from that table; D and trimming were computed from the DNA. The repertoire holds approximately 150,000 clones, with around four fifths as singletons.

Sequencing was carried out using peripheral blood. V and J are TRBV29-1 and TRBJ1-2; D remains ambiguous. This clonotype was sampled from a woman older than 75 with COVID-19, enrolled during active disease. The CDR3 DNA reads TGCAGCGTTCGGACTGACCGTAACTATGGCTACACCTTC. Encoded protein: CSVRTDRNYGYTF.